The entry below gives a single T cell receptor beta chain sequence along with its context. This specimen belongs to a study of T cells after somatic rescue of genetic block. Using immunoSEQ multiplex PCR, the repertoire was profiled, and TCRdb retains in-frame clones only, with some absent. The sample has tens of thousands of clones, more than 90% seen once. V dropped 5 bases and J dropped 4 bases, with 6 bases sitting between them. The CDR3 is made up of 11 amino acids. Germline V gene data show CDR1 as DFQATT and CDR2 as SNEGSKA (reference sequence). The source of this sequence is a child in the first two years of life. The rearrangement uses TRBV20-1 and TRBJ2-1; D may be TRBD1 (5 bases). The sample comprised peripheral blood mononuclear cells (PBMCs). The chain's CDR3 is CSAGQYNEQFF. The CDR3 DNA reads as TGCAGTGCTGGACAATACAATGAGCAGTTCTTC.